Shown below are 3 T cell receptor beta chains from a single sample sequenced in a study of vaccination and CD4 T cells after COVID-19. Sample treatment: roughly 11-day PBMC culture with coronavirus spike peptide pools or control peptides (ViraFEST assay). Sequenced with the Oncomine TCR Beta short-read assay was DNA taken from cultured CD4+ T cells. TCRdb used MiXCR to reprocess the PCR reads, holding one entry per CDR3 protein. The table shows tens of thousands of distinct CDR3 sequences, with 40% to 50% occurring only once. No antigen is known for these receptors. This sample comprised CD4+ T cells from blood, cultured in vitro, obtained before SARS-CoV-2 vaccination. These receptors all stem from a human donor who received a COVID-19 vaccine.

The chain joins TRBV5-1 to TRBJ1-2; no clear D gene. V lost 0 bases and J lost 0, with 9 bases in between. CDR1 is SGHRS and CDR2 is YFSETQ in the germline V gene. The CDR3 totals 15 residues. The CDR3 spells CASSLGATANYGYTF. The DNA for the CDR3 is TGCGCCAGCAGCTTGGGGGCAACCGCTAACTATGGCTACACCTTC.

This clonotype occurred a few times. This chain connects TRBV4-2 to TRBJ1-5; possible D gene TRBD1, 5 bases. V was cut by 4 bases and J by 4 bases, with 11 bases left in between. CDR1 is LGHNA and CDR2 is YNFKEQ in the germline V gene. The CDR3 runs 14 residues. The CDR3 region is CASSPPGGNQPQHF. For the CDR3, the DNA is TGTGCCAGCAGCCCCCCGGGGGGTAATCAGCCCCAGCATTTT.

The V gene is TRBV2, the J gene TRBJ1-2, with D possibly TRBD1 on 6 matching bases. Germline CDR1 is SNHLY and CDR2 is FYNNEI. The CDR3 length is 15 residues. V was clipped by 8 bases and J by 8 bases, with 24 bases between them. The CDR3 loop is CASLKIRGEITGYTF. Here the CDR3 DNA reads TGTGCCAGCCTCAAGATCAGGGGTGAAATTACAGGCTACACCTTC.